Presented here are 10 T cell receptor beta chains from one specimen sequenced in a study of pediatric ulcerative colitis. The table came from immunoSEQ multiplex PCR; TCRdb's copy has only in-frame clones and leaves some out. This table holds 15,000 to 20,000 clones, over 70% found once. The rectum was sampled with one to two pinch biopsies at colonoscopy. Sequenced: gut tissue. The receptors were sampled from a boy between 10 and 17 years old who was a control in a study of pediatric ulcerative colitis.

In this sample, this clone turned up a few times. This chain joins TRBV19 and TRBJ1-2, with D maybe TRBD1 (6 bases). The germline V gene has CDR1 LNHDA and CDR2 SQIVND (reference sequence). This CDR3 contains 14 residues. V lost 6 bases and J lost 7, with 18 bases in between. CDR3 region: CASSPRGGPSGYTF. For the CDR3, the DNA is TGTGCCAGTAGCCCAAGGGGGGGACCGAGTGGCTACACCTTC. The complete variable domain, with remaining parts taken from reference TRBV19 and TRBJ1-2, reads DGGITQSPKYLFRKEGQNVTLSCEQNLNHDAMYWYRQDPGQGLRLIYYSQIVNDFQKGDIAEGYSVSREKKESFPLTVTSAQKNPTAFYLCASSPRGGPSGYTFGSGTRLTVV.

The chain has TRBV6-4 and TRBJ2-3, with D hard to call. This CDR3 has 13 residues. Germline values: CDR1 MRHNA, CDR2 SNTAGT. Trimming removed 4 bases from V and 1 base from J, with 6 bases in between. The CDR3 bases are TGTGCCAGCAGTGTCGAGGGCACAGATACGCAGTATTTT. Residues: CASSVEGTDTQYF.

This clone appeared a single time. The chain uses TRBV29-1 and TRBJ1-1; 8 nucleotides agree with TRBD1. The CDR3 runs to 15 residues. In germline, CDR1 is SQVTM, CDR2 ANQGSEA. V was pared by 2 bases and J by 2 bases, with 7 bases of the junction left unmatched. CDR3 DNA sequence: TGCAGCGTTGAACAGCCCGACAGGGGAAACACTGAAGCTTTCTTT. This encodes CSVEQPDRGNTEAFF.

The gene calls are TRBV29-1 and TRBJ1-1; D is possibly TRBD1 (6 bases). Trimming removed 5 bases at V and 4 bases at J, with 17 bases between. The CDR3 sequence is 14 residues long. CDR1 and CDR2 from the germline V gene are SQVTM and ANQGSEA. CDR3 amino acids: CSVYSPEGGTEAFF. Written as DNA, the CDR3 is TGCAGCGTTTACTCTCCCGAGGGGGGCACTGAAGCTTTCTTT.

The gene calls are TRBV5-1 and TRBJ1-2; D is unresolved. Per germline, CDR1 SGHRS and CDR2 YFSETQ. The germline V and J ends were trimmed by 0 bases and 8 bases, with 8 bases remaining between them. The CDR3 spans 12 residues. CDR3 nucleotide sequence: TGCGCCAGCAGCTTGGGAGACGGCGGCTACACCTTC. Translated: CASSLGDGGYTF. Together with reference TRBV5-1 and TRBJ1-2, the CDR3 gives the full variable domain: KAGVTQTPRYLIKTRGQQVTLSCSPISGHRSVSWYQQTPGQGLQFLFEYFSETQRNKGNFPGRFSGRQFSNSRSEMNVSTLELGDSALYLCASSLGDGGYTFGSGTRLTVV.

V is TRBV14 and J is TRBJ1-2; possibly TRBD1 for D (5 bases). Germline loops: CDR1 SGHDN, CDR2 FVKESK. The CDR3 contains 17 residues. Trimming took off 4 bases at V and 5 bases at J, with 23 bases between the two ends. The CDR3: CASSLGGKDGEGYGYTF. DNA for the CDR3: TGTGCCAGCAGCCTGGGGGGTAAAGACGGGGAGGGGTATGGCTACACCTTC.

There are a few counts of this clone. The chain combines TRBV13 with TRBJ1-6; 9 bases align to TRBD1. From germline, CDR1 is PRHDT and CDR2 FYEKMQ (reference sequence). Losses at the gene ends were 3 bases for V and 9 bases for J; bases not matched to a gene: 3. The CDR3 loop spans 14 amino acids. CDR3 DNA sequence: TGTGCCAGCAGCTTGGAGGACAGGGGTTCACCCCTCCACTTT. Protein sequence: CASSLEDRGSPLHF.

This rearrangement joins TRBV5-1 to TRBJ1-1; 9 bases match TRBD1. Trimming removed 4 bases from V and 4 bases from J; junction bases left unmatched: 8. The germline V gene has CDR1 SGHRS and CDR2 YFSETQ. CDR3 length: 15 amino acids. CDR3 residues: CASSGGDRVSTEAFF. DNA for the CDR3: TGCGCCAGCAGCGGTGGGGACAGGGTTAGCACTGAAGCTTTCTTT.

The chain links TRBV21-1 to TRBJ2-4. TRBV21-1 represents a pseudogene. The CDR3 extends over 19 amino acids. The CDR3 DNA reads TGTGCCAGCAGCAAACCCGGGGTTGGGGACCGTTCGGCCAAAAACATTCAGTACTTC. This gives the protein CASSKPGVGDRSAKNIQYF.

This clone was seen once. Written as DNA, the CDR3 is TGTGCCAGCTCACCTCTCCTCGGGGACCCCAATCAGCCCCAGCATTTT. Its protein is CASSPLLGDPNQPQHF. The chain carries TRBV18 and TRBJ1-5, with D tentatively TRBD1 (5 bases). The V gene lost 3 bases and the J gene lost 3 bases, with 15 bases spanning the gap. Germline values: CDR1 KGHSH, CDR2 LQKENI. There are 16 residues in the CDR3. Looking up the rest from reference TRBV18 and TRBJ1-5 gives the full variable domain: NAGVMQNPRHLVRRRGQEARLRCSPMKGHSHVYWYRQLPEEGLKFMVYLQKENIIDESGMPKERFSAEFPKEGPSILRIQQVVRGDSAAYFCASSPLLGDPNQPQHFGDGTRLSIL.